This is a list of T cell receptor beta chains from one sample in a study of control samples from healthy donors and cancer patients. Data came from immunoSEQ multiplex PCR; TCRdb stores just in-frame clones and leaves some out. The sample has 150,000 or so clones, roughly 94% seen once. Sequencing used PBMCs. The origin of the receptors is a man in his fifties or sixties with colorectal cancer. CDR3s include the opening cysteine and the closing phenylalanine or tryptophan. Fields, in order: J gene, D gene, V gene, CDR3 length, clone size, CDR3 DNA, CDR3 protein. A D gene is named only where the DNA matches it firmly. Expanded clones get a size class; other rows say once, few or many, or leave the size out.

j_gene: TRBJ1-2; d_gene: .; v_gene: TRBV6-1; len: 12; abundance: .; CDR3nt: TGTGCCAGCAGTGAAAACGAGTATGGCTACACCTTC; CDR3aa: CASSENEYGYTF
j_gene: TRBJ1-1; d_gene: .; v_gene: TRBV5-1; len: 15; abundance: .; CDR3nt: TGCGCCAGCAGCCCGGGACGACTCATGAACACTGAAGCTTTCTTT; CDR3aa: CASSPGRLMNTEAFF
j_gene: TRBJ1-2; d_gene: .; v_gene: TRBV6-1; len: 16; abundance: .; CDR3nt: TGTGCCAGCAGTGAAGCGCTGGTAGGGCCGACCTATGGCTACACCTTC; CDR3aa: CASSEALVGPTYGYTF
j_gene: TRBJ1-1; d_gene: .; v_gene: TRBV7-2; len: 14; abundance: .; CDR3nt: TGTGCCAGCAGCTCAATGGGGGGAAACACTGAAGCTTTCTTT; CDR3aa: CASSSMGGNTEAFF
j_gene: TRBJ2-4; d_gene: .; v_gene: TRBV4-3; len: 15; abundance: .; CDR3nt: TGCGCCAGCAGCCAATACGACACAAACGAGGACATTCAGTACTTC; CDR3aa: CASSQYDTNEDIQYF
j_gene: TRBJ2-3; d_gene: .; v_gene: TRBV19; len: 14; abundance: .; CDR3nt: TGTGCCAGTAGTATAGTCCAGAGCACAGATACGCAGTATTTT; CDR3aa: CASSIVQSTDTQYF
j_gene: TRBJ2-5; d_gene: TRBD1; v_gene: TRBV18; len: 15; abundance: .; CDR3nt: TGTACCAGCTCGCCAACTTGGGACAGGCAAGAGACCCAGTACTTC; CDR3aa: CTSSPTWDRQETQYF
j_gene: TRBJ2-1; d_gene: TRBD2; v_gene: TRBV7-2; len: 18; abundance: .; CDR3nt: TGTGCCAGCAGCTTAAGGAGGAGCGGGGGGGCCTTTGGGAATGAGCAGTTCTTC; CDR3aa: CASSLRRSGGAFGNEQFF
j_gene: TRBJ2-2; d_gene: TRBD2; v_gene: TRBV4-1; len: 17; abundance: .; CDR3nt: TGCGCCAGCAGCCAGCGGGCGGGGGGGCGAGTGACCGGGGAGCTGTTTTTT; CDR3aa: CASSQRAGGRVTGELFF
j_gene: TRBJ2-3; d_gene: TRBD2; v_gene: TRBV5-1; len: 15; abundance: .; CDR3nt: TGCGCCAGCAGTCTTAGCGGGGGAGTCACAGATACGCAGTATTTT; CDR3aa: CASSLSGGVTDTQYF
j_gene: TRBJ2-1; d_gene: TRBD2; v_gene: TRBV14; len: 15; abundance: .; CDR3nt: TGTGCCAGCAGCCGTGCGGGGGGGCTCTACAATGAGCAGTTCTTC; CDR3aa: CASSRAGGLYNEQFF
j_gene: TRBJ2-7; d_gene: .; v_gene: TRBV21-1; len: 14; abundance: .; CDR3nt: TGTGCCAGCAGCAAATCGGTCCGACCCTACGAGCAGTACTTC; CDR3aa: CASSKSVRPYEQYF
j_gene: TRBJ2-1; d_gene: TRBD2; v_gene: TRBV2; len: 14; abundance: .; CDR3nt: TGTGCCAGCACTCCGGGACTAGCAATGATTGAGCAGTTCTTC; CDR3aa: CASTPGLAMIEQFF
j_gene: TRBJ2-7; d_gene: .; v_gene: TRBV5-5; len: 14; abundance: .; CDR3nt: TGTGCCAGCAGCTCCATAAACGGCCCCTACGAGCAGTACTTC; CDR3aa: CASSSINGPYEQYF
j_gene: TRBJ2-1; d_gene: .; v_gene: TRBV6-1; len: 18; abundance: .; CDR3nt: TGTGCCAGCAGTGGGGGGCGGGGATGGCCCCGCTCCTACAATGAGCAGTTCTTC; CDR3aa: CASSGGRGWPRSYNEQFF
j_gene: TRBJ2-7; d_gene: TRBD2; v_gene: TRBV6-1; len: 14; abundance: once; CDR3nt: TGTGCCAGCAGTGCAGCGGGGGGGCTCTACGAGCAGTACTTC; CDR3aa: CASSAAGGLYEQYF
j_gene: TRBJ2-5; d_gene: TRBD2; v_gene: TRBV10-3; len: 14; abundance: .; CDR3nt: TGTGCCATCAGGGCTAGCGGGGGCCAAGAGACCCAGTACTTC; CDR3aa: CAIRASGGQETQYF
j_gene: TRBJ1-3; d_gene: TRBD1; v_gene: TRBV10-3; len: 15; abundance: .; CDR3nt: TGTGCCACGGGGACAGGGGAGACCTCTGGAAACACCATATATTTT; CDR3aa: CATGTGETSGNTIYF
j_gene: TRBJ1-2; d_gene: TRBD1; v_gene: TRBV3-1/TRBV3-2; len: 16; abundance: .; CDR3nt: TGTGCCAGCAGCCACCACGACAGGGGGCAGCTCTATGGCTACACCTTC; CDR3aa: CASSHHDRGQLYGYTF
j_gene: TRBJ2-3; d_gene: .; v_gene: TRBV4-3; len: 15; abundance: .; CDR3nt: TGCGCCAGCAGCCAAGACCCTACTAGCACAGATACGCAGTATTTT; CDR3aa: CASSQDPTSTDTQYF
j_gene: TRBJ2-1; d_gene: TRBD1; v_gene: TRBV27; len: 15; abundance: once; CDR3nt: TGTGCCAGCAGTTTATCCAGGACAGGGGTCAATGAGCAGTTCTTC; CDR3aa: CASSLSRTGVNEQFF
j_gene: TRBJ2-3; d_gene: .; v_gene: TRBV11-3; len: 14; abundance: .; CDR3nt: TGTGCCAGCAGCCCCGGGGGGCCGGTGGATACGCAGTATTTT; CDR3aa: CASSPGGPVDTQYF
j_gene: TRBJ2-1; d_gene: TRBD2; v_gene: TRBV27; len: 15; abundance: once; CDR3nt: TGTGCCAGCACTCTAAGCGGGGGGAACTACAATGAGCAGTTCTTC; CDR3aa: CASTLSGGNYNEQFF
j_gene: TRBJ1-6; d_gene: TRBD1; v_gene: TRBV18; len: 16; abundance: once; CDR3nt: TGTGCCAGCTCACCCTCGAACAGGGGGTCTTCGTCACCCCTCCACTTT; CDR3aa: CASSPSNRGSSSPLHF
j_gene: TRBJ1-5; d_gene: .; v_gene: TRBV6-1; len: 14; abundance: .; CDR3nt: TGTGCCAGCAGTGAAGACAGGGTCGGTCAGCCCCAGCATTTT; CDR3aa: CASSEDRVGQPQHF
j_gene: TRBJ2-5; d_gene: TRBD1; v_gene: TRBV5-4; len: 16; abundance: .; CDR3nt: TGTGCCAGCAGCCGGACAGGGATGATCAACCAAGAGACCCAGTACTTC; CDR3aa: CASSRTGMINQETQYF
j_gene: TRBJ2-5; d_gene: .; v_gene: TRBV3-1/TRBV3-2; len: 16; abundance: .; CDR3nt: TGTGCCAGCAGCCAAGATCCGCAGGGACTCCAAGAGACCCAGTACTTC; CDR3aa: CASSQDPQGLQETQYF
j_gene: TRBJ2-7; d_gene: .; v_gene: TRBV19; len: 14; abundance: .; CDR3nt: TGTGCCAGTAGTATCCAGGGGTTCCCCTACGAGCAGTACTTC; CDR3aa: CASSIQGFPYEQYF
j_gene: TRBJ2-3; d_gene: .; v_gene: TRBV3-1/TRBV3-2; len: 15; abundance: once; CDR3nt: TGTGCCAGCAGCCAAGGGCAGGCTAGCACAGATACGCAGTATTTT; CDR3aa: CASSQGQASTDTQYF